This T cell receptor beta chain was found in a study of blood T cell repertoires in COVID-19 (dated by TCRdb to about 2020). In the study overall: The collaborator samples originated in the United States, Italy and Spain and spanned the acute and convalescent phases of COVID-19. Nearly every sample came with metadata listing a de-identified subject ID, COVID-19 status, age in years and sex. The dataset comprised deeply sampled blood TCRbeta repertoires from subjects exposed to, actively infected with, or recovered from COVID-19. The repertoires were released in a freely available public database meant as a resource for research on the immune response to SARS-CoV-2. The samples were drawn from the first 160 participants of the ongoing ImmuneRACE study and from 1,200 or so subjects provided by 6 global collaborators. HLA class I and class II types, where available, came from metadata supplied by the sample provider rather than from assay-based typing. The material from the prospective study consisted of cDNA or gDNA derived from T cells, B-cell-depleted T cells, or PBMCs. On the study overall, not on this receptor specifically: The amount of clinical and demographic metadata varied by source and participant and was provided uncurated.

This clone was found once. This clone's antigen is unknown. Qualities for individual bases were not recorded, and no much larger clone is one base off. Inclusive of the bounding cysteine and phenylalanine, the CDR3 is 15 residues long. The entry retains the CDR3 DNA only, 45 bases that are in frame from base 1. V lost 1 base and J lost 9 bases, and the count of bases not matched to a germline gene is 3. In the germline V gene, CDR1 corresponds to WSHSY and CDR2 to SAAADI. TCRbeta CDR3 regions were amplified from genomic DNA using the immunoSEQ Assay, a bias-controlled multiplex PCR. In the authors' own workflow: Nucleated cell counts per sample were estimated from amplification of reference gene primers within the assay. Sequence reads were collapsed and filtered to measure the absolute abundance of every unique TCRbeta CDR3 rearrangement. For each sample, productive Simpson clonality was calculated by taking the square root of Simpson's diversity index across productive rearrangements. Not all clones reach the TCRdb copy of this immuneACCESS table, which keeps in-frame sequences only. Checked studies attribute under half of the gap to unresolved V genes and leave the rest unexplained. V and J calls and clone size follow that table, whereas D and trimming were derived from the DNA. Recorded for this sample are some 120,000 clones; more than 75% of them occurred a single time. The top ten hold more than 1.5% of the sample.

Whole blood was collected in K2EDTA tubes by collaborating institutions according to the institutions' own protocols. For TCRbeta analysis, collaborators shipped samples in one of three forms: frozen whole blood, isolated PBMCs, or DNA extracted from either of those sample types. Recombination joined TRBV10-2 with TRBJ2-1, and TRBD2 matches 13 of the central bases. The sequenced sample consisted of peripheral blood. This TCR derives from a human donor in a cohort sampled during active COVID-19. The CDR3 amino acid sequence is: CASSELRLAGGEQFF. The DNA sequence is TGCGCCAGCAGTGAGTTGAGACTAGCGGGGGGTGAGCAGTTCTTC.